This T cell receptor (beta chain) came from a study of T cells in Graves' hyperthyroidism and ophthalmopathy (dated by TCRdb to about 2019). Background on the whole study: A discovery cohort of fewer than 110 patients, about 40 with Graves' ophthalmopathy and 57 with stable Graves' hyperthyroidism, was used to find distinguishing TCR V-J signatures. Whether ophthalmopathy could be predicted prospectively was tested in an independent validation cohort made up of about 18 hyperthyroidism patients plus 17 patients who later progressed to ophthalmopathy. For training and testing, the 80 to 100 patients in the discovery cohort were randomly divided in a 7:3 ratio. In addition, the study compared T-cell repertoires in thyroid tissue and in blood from six Graves' hyperthyroidism patients. Following sampling, methimazole starting at 30 mg daily was given to hyperthyroidism patients, and high-dose intravenous methylprednisolone was given to ophthalmopathy patients. According to the paper, TCR Vbeta CDR3 sequencing was carried out on approximately 140 peripheral blood samples, which came from under 50 ophthalmopathy, 75 to 80 hyperthyroidism and roughly 17 progressor patients. The paper as a whole reports these results and caveats: A 13 V-J signature model separated ophthalmopathy from stable hyperthyroidism, with roughly 88% sensitivity and 81.08% specificity in cross-validation and 80%/75% in testing. No statistical method was used to fix the sample size in advance, and group allocation was not hidden from the investigators. Most expanded thyroid clonotypes (frequency above 0.001) were also detected in blood, a finding suggesting that blood repertoires may reflect thyroid immune responses. In validation, progression to ophthalmopathy was predicted by the model with 70.59% sensitivity and 72.22% specificity, a median of around 6.5 months before onset.

The TCR beta CDR3 regions were amplified from RNA transcripts. The first round of RT-PCR for the TCR CDR3 was performed with the HTBI primer set and the Qiagen OneStep RT-PCR kit. Libraries were constructed in a second round of multiplex PCR, after which size selection and purification were performed. Libraries were sequenced paired-end with 100 bp reads on an Illumina HiSeq2000. The source study handled its data this way. SOAPnuke was used to process the raw data, removing reads that contained adapters or uncalled bases, had a mean Phred below 15, or lacked an exact match to the constant primer or identifier. High-quality paired reads were merged with COPE v1.2.5, and unique nucleotide sequences were defined as clonotypes. MiTCR v1.1 was used to align the clonotypes against IMGT TRBV, TRBD and TRBJ reference segments. The analysis included only V-J combinations with a frequency above 0.0001, which together covered 99% to 99.2% of the repertoires. A TCS score was defined as the ratio of F50 (clonal expansion) to E x V (chaos), with BLOSUM62-based TCRdist applied between CDR3 peptides within each V-J. Welch's t-statistics and random forest reduced around 520 V-J features to 10 to 15, which were used in a naive Bayes classifier (R e1071). Thyroid-blood repertoire similarity was quantified with the Morisita-Horn index. The public reads were run again by TCRdb, first through fastp at Q25 and then through MiXCR, and only productive beta chains were kept. Every distinct CDR3 protein forms one entry, paired with its most common genes and DNA. The V and J calls, along with clone size, are taken from TCRdb and not from the paper's own processing. The sample records a few hundred thousand distinct CDR3 sequences, around 42% of which are singletons. The ten largest clones capture about 8% of the sample.

Stable Graves' hyperthyroidism was defined as no progression to ophthalmopathy during 18 months of follow-up. Hyperthyroidism patients were aged 18 to 65 years and newly diagnosed, with disease duration of less than 2 months. Exclusion was applied to patients with uncontrolled infections, other autoimmune diseases, pregnancy or lactation. Diagnoses were based on clinical symptoms, serum thyroxine and TRAb, thyroid ultrasound and orbital computed tomography. Trizol reagent was used to extract total RNA, and RNA quality was then checked on an Agilent 2100 Bioanalyzer. Note on this clonotype: Its antigen remains undetermined. A much larger clone differs by one base, so this may be a read error.

The CDR3, cysteine through phenylalanine, is 15 amino acids long. This entry keeps only the CDR3 DNA: 45 bases, framed from base 1. The germline V gene (reference sequence) provides CDR1 SEHNR and CDR2 FQNEAQ. The chain links TRBV7-9 with TRBJ1-5, with TRBD1 tentatively as D gene (5 bases match). The receptor's source is a woman between 18 and 30 years old with Graves' hyperthyroidism. Sequencing was done on a sample of peripheral blood or thyroid tissue (not recorded which). Here the CDR3 is given as CASSLTGDGNQSQHF. The DNA sequence is TGTGCCAGCAGCTTAACGGGGGATGGCAATCAGTCCCAGCATTTT.